This T cell receptor (beta chain) was sequenced in a study of sequential checkpoint blockade in melanoma. Clones were sequenced by immunoSEQ multiplex PCR, and TCRdb holds only the in-frame ones, with some missing. The sample includes about 7,100 clones, 25% to 35% seen only once; the top ten take 5% to 6.5%. The CDR3 length is 14 residues. Germline CDR1 and CDR2: SGHNT and YENEEA. Trimming took off 1 base at V and 4 bases at J, with 11 bases between the two ends. The treatment here: randomized to nivolumab then ipilimumab (arm A) or the reverse (arm B). The sample here was tumor tissue (inferred from file names), taken from a patient given nivolumab and ipilimumab in sequence. The chain is built from TRBV11-3 and TRBJ2-7; D is ambiguous. The clonotype originates from a human donor with melanoma. CDR3: CASSLGPANYEQYF. CDR3 coding DNA: TGTGCCAGCAGCTTAGGGCCGGCCAATTACGAGCAGTACTTC. Full variable domain (outside the CDR3, taken from reference TRBV11-3 and TRBJ2-7): EAGVVQSPRYKIIEKKQPVAFWCNPISGHNTLYWYLQNLGQGPELLIRYENEEAVDDSQLPKDRFSAERLKGVDSTLKIQPAELGDSAVYLCASSLGPANYEQYFGPGTRLTVT.